This T cell receptor beta chain was found in a study of cytotoxic CD8 clonotypes in ibrutinib-treated CLL. Study details: Averaging across samples gave approximately 270,000 productive templates and around 90,000 productive rearrangements.

Method: immunoSEQ multiplex PCR; TCRdb's copy keeps in-frame clones and lacks some. The sample lists about 140,000 clones, around 77% occurring once. The germline V and J ends were trimmed by 2 bases and 0 bases, with 14 bases remaining between them. The germline gives CDR1 MNHNS, CDR2 SASEGT. This CDR3 is 16 amino acids long. This clonotype originated in a human donor with chronic lymphocytic leukemia. This rearrangement joins TRBV6-1 to TRBJ2-7; D uncertain. The sample consisted of PBMCs, taken after 12 months of ibrutinib treatment. CDR3 coding DNA: TGTGCCAGCAGTGAAAGAGGCCAAGCCGGCTCCTACGAGCAGTACTTC. Translated, it gives CASSERGQAGSYEQYF.